Listed here is a single TCR beta chain. Its antigen is unknown. No much larger clone is present one base from it, and per-base qualities are unavailable. The sample belongs to a study of CD8+CD57+ T cells in acquired aplastic anemia (dated by TCRdb to 2017 to 2018). Broadly, across the study: A mean of around 3.3 ug of DNA, ranging from 0.2 to 27.4 ug, was extracted from sorted CD4+ and CD8+ cells. Mean read counts for healthy donor samples were about 10 million for CD4+ cells and around 11 million for CD8+ cells.

What the work shows at the level of the full study, not this receptor alone: Patients and healthy controls showed no significant difference in CD8+ Simpson's diversity (P=0.060). Fewer than 35 CD8+ CDR3 sequences were found to be shared between patients and controls, but these sequences appeared to be highly expressed in patients and within the immunodominant clones of the patients.

Genomic DNA served as template for TCR beta VDJ combination and CDR3 sequence profiling. An Illumina HiSeq 2000 was used for TCR repertoire sequencing. Per the authors' processing: Repertoire assessment relied on Simpson's diversity index, CDR3 size and DJ length profiles, and TRBV/TRBJ rearrangement plots. The most abundant DNA sequence in the deep sequencing data was defined as the immunodominant clone. CDR3 amino acid sequences were checked for sharing between subjects and were compared against published repertoires and the VDJdb database. TCRdb trimmed the raw reads at Q25, called clones with MiXCR and kept productive beta chains. Rows are combined by CDR3 protein, so each entry shows the most common genes and DNA. The V and J calls and clone size are TCRdb's, not the authors'. The sample contains 190,000 or so distinct CDR3 sequences, roughly 57% of them found a single time. The ten biggest clones cover around 32% of the sample.

In this study, sorted CD4+ and CD8+ T cells from the blood of healthy subjects and of severe aplastic anemia patients had their TCR repertoires deep-sequenced. Ficoll-Paque density gradient centrifugation was used to isolate peripheral blood mononuclear cells. Before DNA extraction, CD4+ and CD8+ T cells were sorted by FACS or by magnetic beads. The CDR3, from cysteine to phenylalanine, totals 18 residues. Solely the CDR3 DNA is kept, with 54 bases framed from the first base. V loses 1 base at its end and J loses 3 bases; junction bases beyond the gene matches: 12. CDR1 LNHNV and CDR2 YYDKDF were looked up in the germline V gene (reference sequence).

The chain is assembled from TRBV15 and TRBJ2-1, and 7 bases in between align with TRBD1. Sequencing was carried out using sorted CD4+, CD8+, or CD8+CD57+ T cells (not recorded which) from PBMCs. The TCR was taken from a human donor in good health. The DNA sequence is given as TGTGCCACCAGCAGAGGATCCTTTGGGACAGTAGACTACAATGAGCAGTTCTTC. Translation gives CATSRGSFGTVDYNEQFF.